This entry describes one T cell receptor (beta chain). This specimen comes from a study of response to subunit inactivated influenza vaccine. TCRdb independently ran MiXCR on the RT-PCR reads; one entry per CDR3 protein. In the table there are under 800,000 distinct CDR3 sequences, about 14% of which are singletons. The CDR3 has 17 amino acids. CDR1 is SGHKS and CDR2 is YYEKEE in the germline V gene (reference sequence). J gave up 0 bases and V 2 bases, and 8 bases lay outside the gene matches. This sequence originates from a man aged 45 to 65 who received an inactivated influenza vaccine. The material was PBMCs from blood, obtained around 15 days before vaccination. This chain connects TRBV5-5 to TRBJ2-4; 7 positions match TRBD1. The CDR3 reads CASSFLGGDSAKNIQYF. The CDR3 bases are TGTGCCAGCAGCTTTTTAGGGGGCGATTCAGCCAAAAACATTCAGTACTTC.